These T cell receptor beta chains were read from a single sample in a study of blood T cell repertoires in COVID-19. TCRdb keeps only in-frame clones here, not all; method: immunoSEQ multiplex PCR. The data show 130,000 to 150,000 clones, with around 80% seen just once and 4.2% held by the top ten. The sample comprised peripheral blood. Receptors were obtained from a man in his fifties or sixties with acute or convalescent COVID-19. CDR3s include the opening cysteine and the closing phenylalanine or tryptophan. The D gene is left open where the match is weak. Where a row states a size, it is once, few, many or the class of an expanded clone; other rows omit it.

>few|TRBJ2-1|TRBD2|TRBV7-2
CASSFLAGGGNNEQFF
TGTGCCAGCAGCTTTCTAGCGGGAGGGGGGAACAATGAGCAGTTCTTC
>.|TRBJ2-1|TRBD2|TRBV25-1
CASTRQGTSGSNEQFF
TGTGCCAGCACCCGACAGGGGACTAGCGGGAGTAATGAGCAGTTCTTC
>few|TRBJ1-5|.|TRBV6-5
CASRTSFNQPQHF
TGTGCCAGCAGGACTTCGTTCAATCAGCCCCAGCATTTT
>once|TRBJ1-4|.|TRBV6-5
CASSRERNEKLFF
TGTGCCAGCAGCAGGGAAAGAAATGAAAAACTGTTTTTT
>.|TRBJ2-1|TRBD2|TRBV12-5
CASGPWTSGNEQFF
TGTGCTAGTGGTCCTTGGACTAGCGGGAATGAGCAGTTCTTC
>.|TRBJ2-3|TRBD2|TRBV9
CASSPSGGSDTQYF
TGTGCCAGCAGCCCTAGCGGGGGGTCAGATACGCAGTATTTT
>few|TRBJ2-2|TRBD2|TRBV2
CASSPSSGRKTGELFF
TGTGCCAGCAGTCCTTCTAGCGGGAGAAAGACCGGGGAGCTGTTTTTT
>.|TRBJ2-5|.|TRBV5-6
CASSFGVQETQYF
TGTGCCAGCAGTTTCGGGGTACAAGAGACCCAGTACTTC
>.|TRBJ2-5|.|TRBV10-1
CASSRQGGETQYF
TGCGCCAGCAGCCGACAGGGAGGAGAGACCCAGTACTTC
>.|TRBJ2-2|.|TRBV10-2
CASSAQGVTGELFF
TGCGCCAGCAGTGCCCAGGGTGTCACCGGGGAGCTGTTTTTT
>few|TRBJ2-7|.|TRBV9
CASSVDSASYEQYF
TGTGCCAGCAGCGTAGATAGCGCCTCCTACGAGCAGTACTTC
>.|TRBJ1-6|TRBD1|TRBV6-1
CASSIDRGYNSPLHF
TGTGCCAGCAGTATCGACAGGGGGTATAATTCACCCCTCCACTTT
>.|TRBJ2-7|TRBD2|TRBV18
CASLGEGHEQYF
TGTGCCAGCCTAGGGGAGGGGCACGAGCAGTACTTC
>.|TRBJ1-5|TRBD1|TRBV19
CASNVDRVGSQPQHF
TGTGCCAGTAATGTGGACAGGGTAGGCAGTCAGCCCCAGCATTTT
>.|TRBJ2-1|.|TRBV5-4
CASSLGGAAYNEQFF
TGTGCCAGCAGTCTGGGAGGCGCGGCCTACAATGAGCAGTTCTTC
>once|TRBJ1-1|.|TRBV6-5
CASSSVSVKGTEAFF
TGTGCCAGCAGTTCCGTCAGCGTAAAGGGGACTGAAGCTTTCTTT
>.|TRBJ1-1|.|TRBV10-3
CAISESVGASTEAFF
TGTGCCATCAGTGAGTCAGTGGGGGCCTCGACTGAAGCTTTCTTT
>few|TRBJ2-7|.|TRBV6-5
CASSDDNRGSYEQYF
TGTGCCAGCAGCGATGACAATCGGGGCTCCTACGAGCAGTACTTC
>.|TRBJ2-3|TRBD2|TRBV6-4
CASSEAGLTDTQYF
TGTGCCAGCAGTGAAGCGGGACTCACAGATACGCAGTATTTT
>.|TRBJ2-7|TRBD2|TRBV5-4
CASSWTSREQYF
TGTGCCAGCAGCTGGACTAGTCGGGAGCAGTACTTC
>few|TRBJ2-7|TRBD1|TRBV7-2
CASSLWTGNYEQYF
TGTGCCAGCAGCCTATGGACAGGGAACTACGAGCAGTACTTC
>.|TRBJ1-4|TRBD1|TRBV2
CASSKGAQTNEKLFF
TGTGCCAGCTCCAAGGGGGCGCAGACTAATGAAAAACTGTTTTTT
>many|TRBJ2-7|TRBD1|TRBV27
CASSLVATGISYEQYF
TGTGCCAGCAGTTTAGTTGCGACAGGGATTTCCTACGAGCAGTACTTC
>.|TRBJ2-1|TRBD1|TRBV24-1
CATSPTLGQGAYNEQFF
TGTGCCACCAGTCCTACACTAGGGCAGGGGGCCTACAATGAGCAGTTCTTC
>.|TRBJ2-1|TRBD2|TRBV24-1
CATSDAGTSGHNEQFF
TGTGCCACCAGTGATGCCGGGACTAGCGGACACAATGAGCAGTTCTTC
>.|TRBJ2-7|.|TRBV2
CASSEWGGIFTTAEQYF
TGTGCCAGCAGTGAATGGGGGGGCATCTTTACTACCGCCGAGCAGTACTTC
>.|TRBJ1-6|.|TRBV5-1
CASSLAAAGFPISPLHF
TGCGCCAGCAGCTTGGCCGCGGCGGGATTCCCAATTTCACCCCTCCACTTT
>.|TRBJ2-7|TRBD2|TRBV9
CASSPLAGGIYEQYF
TGTGCCAGCAGCCCCCTAGCGGGAGGTATCTACGAGCAGTACTTC
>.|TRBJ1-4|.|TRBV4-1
CASSRTGSTNEKLFF
TGCGCCAGCAGCCGAACAGGATCAACTAATGAAAAACTGTTTTTT
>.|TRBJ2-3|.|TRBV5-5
CASSLRGSLGTDTQYF
TGTGCCAGCAGCTTGAGGGGTAGTCTTGGCACAGATACGCAGTATTTT
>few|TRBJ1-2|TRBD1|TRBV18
CASSGQGRHGYTF
TGTGCCAGCTCAGGACAGGGGAGGCATGGCTACACCTTC
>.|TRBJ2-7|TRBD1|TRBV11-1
CASSLGQGYYEQYF
TGTGCCAGCAGCTTAGGACAGGGCTACTACGAGCAGTACTTC
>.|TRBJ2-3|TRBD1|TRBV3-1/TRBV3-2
CASSLGQGGTDTQYF
TGTGCCAGCAGCCTGGGACAGGGTGGCACAGATACGCAGTATTTT
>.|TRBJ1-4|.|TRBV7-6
CASSPGQREKLFF
TGTGCCAGCAGCCCCGGGCAGCGGGAAAAACTGTTTTTT
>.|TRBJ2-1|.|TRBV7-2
CASSLDYNNEQFF
TGTGCCAGCAGCTTAGACTATAACAATGAGCAGTTCTTC
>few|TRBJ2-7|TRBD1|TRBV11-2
CASSPDRVSYEQYF
TGTGCCAGCAGCCCGGACAGGGTCTCCTACGAGCAGTACTTC
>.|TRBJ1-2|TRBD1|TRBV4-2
CASSQDLGGTGRF
TGTGCCAGCAGCCAAGATCTTGGCGGGACAGGTCGTTTC
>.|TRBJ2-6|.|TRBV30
CAWSLTGAGANVLTF
TGTGCCTGGAGTCTGACTGGCGCTGGGGCCAACGTCCTGACTTTC
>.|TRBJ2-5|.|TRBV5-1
CASSLGYRDPGETQYF
TGCGCCAGCAGCTTGGGTTACAGGGATCCGGGGGAGACCCAGTACTTC
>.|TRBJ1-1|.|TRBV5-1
CASSLTGISTEAFF
TGCGCCAGCAGCTTGACAGGGATTAGTACTGAAGCTTTCTTT
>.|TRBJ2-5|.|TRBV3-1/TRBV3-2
CASSQDSPSRYQETQYF
TGTGCCAGCAGCCAAGATAGTCCTAGCCGGTACCAAGAGACCCAGTACTTC
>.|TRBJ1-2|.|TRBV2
CASSPDSAGRYGYTF
TGTGCCAGCAGCCCTGACTCTGCAGGGCGATATGGCTACACCTTC
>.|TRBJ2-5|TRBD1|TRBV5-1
CASSLQGWETQYF
TGCGCCAGCAGCCTACAGGGGTGGGAGACCCAGTACTTC